The rows below give T cell receptor beta chains drawn from one sample of a study of CD8+CD57+ T cells in acquired aplastic anemia. From the reads, TCRdb called clonotypes with MiXCR, one entry per CDR3 protein. The data contain about 200,000 distinct CDR3 sequences, 65% of them singletons. The sample taken for sequencing was sorted CD4+, CD8+, or CD8+CD57+ T cells (not recorded which) from PBMCs. The receptors stem from a human donor with aplastic anemia. The CDR3 runs from the conserved cysteine through the conserved F or W. D genes are given only for firm matches. Expanded clones get a size class; other rows say once, few or many, or leave the size out.

d_call j_call v_call clone_size cdr3_nt cdr3_aa
TRBD1 TRBJ2-1 TRBV20-1 NA TGCAGTGCTAGAAAGACAGGGGTTTTGTATGAGCAGTTCTTC CSARKTGVLYEQFF
TRBD2 TRBJ2-3 TRBV5-1 NA TGCGCCAGCTCGATAGGTAGCGGGAGGGTTGATACGCAGTATTTT CASSIGSGRVDTQYF
NA TRBJ2-7 TRBV20-1 NA TGCAGTGCTAGAAAAAGCGTCGAGCAGTACTTC CSARKSVEQYF
TRBD1 TRBJ1-5 TRBV20-1 NA TGCAGTGCTAGCGCAGGGGGGAATCAGCCCCAGCATTTT CSASAGGNQPQHF
TRBD1 TRBJ2-1 TRBV7-9 NA TGTGCCAGCAGGCCCGGGACAGGGATATACAATGAGCAGTTCTTC CASRPGTGIYNEQFF
NA TRBJ2-7 TRBV12-3/TRBV12-4 NA TGTGCCATCAGTGAACAGGGCCTCGCCGAGCAGTACTTC CAISEQGLAEQYF
TRBD1 TRBJ1-5 TRBV7-9 NA TGTGCCAGCGGACCGGGACAGGGGTATCAGCCCCAGCATTTT CASGPGQGYQPQHF
TRBD2 TRBJ2-3 TRBV7-8 few TGTGCCAGCAGCTGGCGACTAGCCACGGATACGCAGTATTTT CASSWRLATDTQYF
NA TRBJ1-2 TRBV2 once TGTGCCAGCAGTGGAGGGGGAAGCTATGGCTACACCTTC CASSGGGSYGYTF
TRBD1 TRBJ2-7 TRBV25-1 once TGTGCCAGCAGTGATCGTTCAGGGGGCAACTACGAGCAGTACTTC CASSDRSGGNYEQYF
TRBD1 TRBJ1-4 TRBV19 NA TGTGCCAGTAGTTCATCGGACAGGTCTGCAACTAATGAAAAACTGTTTTTT CASSSSDRSATNEKLFF
TRBD1 TRBJ1-3 TRBV10-3 NA TGTGCCATCAGGCCAACGGACAGGGACTTTCTTTCTGGAAACACCATATATTTT CAIRPTDRDFLSGNTIYF
NA TRBJ2-7 TRBV10-3 few TGTGCCAGCATTTTAGGCGCGGGAAGGGTTTCCGAGCAGTACTTC CASILGAGRVSEQYF
NA TRBJ1-5 TRBV5-1 NA TGCGCCAGCAGCTCCATACCAGATCAGCCCCAGCATTTT CASSSIPDQPQHF
NA TRBJ2-7 TRBV20-1 NA TGCAGTGCTAGAGGGCATGGGGTATACGAGCAGTACTTC CSARGHGVYEQYF
TRBD2 TRBJ2-7 TRBV24-1 NA TGTGCCACCAGTGATCTCGGGGGGGGCGAGCAGTACTTC CATSDLGGGEQYF
NA TRBJ2-5 TRBV5-6 few TGTGCCAGCACCCAAGGATTAGTCGGTCTAAGAGAGTACTTC CASTQGLVGLREYF
NA TRBJ2-7 TRBV4-3 once TGCGCCAGCAGCCGCACGACTAATTACGAGCAGTACTTC CASSRTTNYEQYF
TRBD1 TRBJ2-2 TRBV10-1 NA TGCGCCAGCGCAAGCGGGACAGGGGACACCGGGGAGCTGTTTTTT CASASGTGDTGELFF
NA TRBJ2-1 TRBV20-1 NA TGCAGTGCGAAGGATAGTTCTCAGAGGTCCTACAATGAGCAGTTCTTC CSAKDSSQRSYNEQFF
TRBD1 TRBJ2-7 TRBV29-1 NA TGCAGCGACGGACAGGGGGTTTTTGCCGAGCAGTACTTC CSDGQGVFAEQYF
TRBD2 TRBJ2-7 TRBV6-6 NA TGTGCCAGCACTAAGAGAGGGACTAGCCTCTACGAGCAGTACTTC CASTKRGTSLYEQYF
TRBD1 TRBJ2-7 TRBV9 NA TGTGCCAGCAGCTACTCCGGGACAGGGATCGAGCAGTACTTC CASSYSGTGIEQYF
TRBD2 TRBJ2-7 TRBV10-2 NA TGCGCCAGCAGGCCGGGACTAGCCTTACGGGAGCAGTACTTC CASRPGLALREQYF
NA TRBJ2-2 TRBV7-6 NA TGTGCCAGCAGTCCAGGACTTGGGAACACCGGGGAGCTGTTTTTC CASSPGLGNTGELFF
NA TRBJ1-5 TRBV10-1 NA TGCGCCAGCAGTGAGGGTAATCGGGGCAATCAGCCCCAGCATTTT CASSEGNRGNQPQHF
TRBD1 TRBJ2-3 TRBV4-3 NA TGCGCCAGCAGCCAAGATCATTGGGACAGGGGGCAGTATTTT CASSQDHWDRGQYF
NA TRBJ2-7 TRBV7-2 NA TGTGCCAGCAGCTTTAGTCACTCCGGGGGCGAGCAGTACTTC CASSFSHSGGEQYF
TRBD1 TRBJ1-1 TRBV11-3 once TGTGCCAGCAGCACCGCGACAGGGGAGGCTGAAGCTTTCTTT CASSTATGEAEAFF
NA TRBJ1-6 TRBV7-9 once TGTGCCGCCGCTGCCAGGGGTGGTAATTCACCCCTCCACTTT CAAAARGGNSPLHF
NA TRBJ2-3 TRBV15 NA TGTGCCACCAGCAGAGATTTGCGGGGGCACACAGATACGCAGTATTTT CATSRDLRGHTDTQYF
TRBD1 TRBJ2-1 TRBV2 NA TGTGCCAGCACTCCGGGACAGCCAAGCTACAATGAGCAGTTCTTC CASTPGQPSYNEQFF
TRBD2 TRBJ2-7 TRBV20-1 NA TGCAGTGCTGCCCGGGGGGGGATTTACGAGCAGTACTTC CSAARGGIYEQYF
TRBD2 TRBJ2-5 TRBV11-3 NA TGTGCCAGCAGCGTAAGACTAGCCCAGAAAGAGACCCAGTACTTC CASSVRLAQKETQYF
NA TRBJ1-2 TRBV20-1 once TGCAGTGTTCGTGGCGGGGATAACTATGGCTACACCTTC CSVRGGDNYGYTF
NA TRBJ2-5 TRBV7-9 NA TGTGCCATCAGACGTTGGGAACAAGAGACCCAGTACTTC CAIRRWEQETQYF
TRBD1 TRBJ1-3 TRBV2 NA TGTGCCAGCAGTGCCGGGACAGGGCTTAATTTTTCCATATATTTT CASSAGTGLNFSIYF
TRBD2 TRBJ2-7 TRBV7-3 NA TGTGCCAGCAGCATTATAGCGGGAGCCCCCTACGAGCAGTACTTC CASSIIAGAPYEQYF
TRBD2 TRBJ2-3 TRBV24-1 NA TGCGCCAGCAGCCCCGGGGCGGGAGACACAGATACGCAGTATTTT CASSPGAGDTDTQYF
TRBD1 TRBJ2-1 TRBV5-1 NA TGCGCCAGCAGCCCTCAGGGGGCCGCTTACAATGAGCAGTTCTTC CASSPQGAAYNEQFF
NA TRBJ2-7 TRBV5-5 few TGTGCCAGTAGTCGGACGCCGGGCTACGAGCAGTACTTC CASSRTPGYEQYF
TRBD1 TRBJ1-4 TRBV11-2 NA TGTGCCAGCAGCCCCCGGACAGGGGGCTGGGAAAAACTGTTTTTT CASSPRTGGWEKLFF
TRBD1 TRBJ2-7 TRBV7-9 NA TGTGCCAGCAGCTTAGCCCCGGGACAGGGGTACGAGCAGTACTTC CASSLAPGQGYEQYF
TRBD2 TRBJ2-7 TRBV7-9 NA TGTGCCAGCAGTTTCCGGACTAGCGGTTACGAGCAGTACTTC CASSFRTSGYEQYF
NA TRBJ1-5 TRBV2 NA TGTGCCAGCAGAGAAGCCGGGGGTCAGCCCCAGCATTTT CASREAGGQPQHF
NA TRBJ2-1 TRBV19 few TGTGCCAGTAGTGCGCGATGGGCAGCGCAGTTCTTC CASSARWAAQFF
NA TRBJ1-5 TRBV15 NA TGTGCCACCAGCAGACCCCAGGAGAATCAGCCCCAGCATTTT CATSRPQENQPQHF
NA TRBJ2-2 TRBV10-3 NA TGTGCCATCAGTGGGGGGGCGATCGGGGAGCTGTTTTTT CAISGGAIGELFF
NA TRBJ2-3 TRBV9 NA TGTGCCACCAGTGATCGGGGGGCGGATACGCAGTATTTT CATSDRGADTQYF
TRBD2 TRBJ2-1 TRBV10-3 NA TGTGCCATCATCAGACTAGCGGGGGGAATTCACAATGAGCAGTTCTTC CAIIRLAGGIHNEQFF
NA TRBJ2-1 TRBV19 NA TGTGCCACCACACCGGGTCCATACAATGAGCAGTTCTTC CATTPGPYNEQFF
TRBD2 TRBJ2-7 TRBV7-9 NA TGTGCCAGCAGCTTAGCGCAACTAGCGGGAGGCGGGGGCGAGCAGTACTTC CASSLAQLAGGGGEQYF
NA TRBJ1-2 TRBV20-1 NA TGCAGTGCTAGAGTGGCAGACTATGGCTACACCTTC CSARVADYGYTF
NA TRBJ1-6 TRBV2 NA TGTGCCAGCAAGGACAGTAGCTCCTATAATTCACCCCTCCACTTT CASKDSSSYNSPLHF
TRBD2 TRBJ2-3 TRBV7-2 once TGTGCCAGCAGCACAAGCGGGGTGAGCACAGATACGCAGTATTTT CASSTSGVSTDTQYF